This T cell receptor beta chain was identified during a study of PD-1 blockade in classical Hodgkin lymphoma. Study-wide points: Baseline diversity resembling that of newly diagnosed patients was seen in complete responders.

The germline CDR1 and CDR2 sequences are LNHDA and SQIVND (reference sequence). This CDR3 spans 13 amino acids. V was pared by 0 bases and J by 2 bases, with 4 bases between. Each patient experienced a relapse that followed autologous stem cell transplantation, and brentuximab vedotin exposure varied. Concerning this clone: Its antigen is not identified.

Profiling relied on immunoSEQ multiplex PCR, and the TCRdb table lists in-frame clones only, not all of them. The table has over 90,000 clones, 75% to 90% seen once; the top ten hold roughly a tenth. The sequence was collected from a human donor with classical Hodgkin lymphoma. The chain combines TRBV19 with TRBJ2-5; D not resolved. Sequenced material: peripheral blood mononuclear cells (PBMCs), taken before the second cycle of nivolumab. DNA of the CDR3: TGTGCCAGTAGTATAGATGCACAAGAGACCCAGTACTTC. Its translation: CASSIDAQETQYF.